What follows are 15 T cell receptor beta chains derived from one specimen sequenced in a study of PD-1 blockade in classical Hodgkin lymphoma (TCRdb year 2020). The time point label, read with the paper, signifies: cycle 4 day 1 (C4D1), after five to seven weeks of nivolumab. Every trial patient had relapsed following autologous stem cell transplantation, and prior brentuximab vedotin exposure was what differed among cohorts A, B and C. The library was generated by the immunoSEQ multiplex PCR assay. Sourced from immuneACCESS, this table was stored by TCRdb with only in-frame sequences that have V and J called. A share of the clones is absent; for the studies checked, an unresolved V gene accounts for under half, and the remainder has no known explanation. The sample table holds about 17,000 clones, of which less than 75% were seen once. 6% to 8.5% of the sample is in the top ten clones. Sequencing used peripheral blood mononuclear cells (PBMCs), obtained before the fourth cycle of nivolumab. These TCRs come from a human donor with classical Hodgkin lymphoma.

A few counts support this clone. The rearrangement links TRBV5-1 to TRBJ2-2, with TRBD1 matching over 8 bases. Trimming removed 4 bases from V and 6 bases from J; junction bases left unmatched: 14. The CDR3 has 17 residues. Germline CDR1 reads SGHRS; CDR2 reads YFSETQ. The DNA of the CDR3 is TGCGCCAGCAGCAAACGGACAGGGTCTGCTTACGCCGGGGAGCTGTTTTTT. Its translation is CASSKRTGSAYAGELFF.

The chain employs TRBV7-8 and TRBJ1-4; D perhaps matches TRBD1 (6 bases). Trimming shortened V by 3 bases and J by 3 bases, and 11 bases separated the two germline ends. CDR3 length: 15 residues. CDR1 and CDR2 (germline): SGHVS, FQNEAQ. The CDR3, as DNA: TGTGCCAGCAGCTTGCTGTGGGGGCCTAATGAAAAACTGTTTTTT. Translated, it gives CASSLLWGPNEKLFF.

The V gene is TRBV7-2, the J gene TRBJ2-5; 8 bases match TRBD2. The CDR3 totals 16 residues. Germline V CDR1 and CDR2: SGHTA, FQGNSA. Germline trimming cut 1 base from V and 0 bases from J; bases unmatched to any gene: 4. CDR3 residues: CASSLVLAEYQETQYF. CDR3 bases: TGTGCCAGCAGCTTAGTACTAGCGGAGTACCAAGAGACCCAGTACTTC.

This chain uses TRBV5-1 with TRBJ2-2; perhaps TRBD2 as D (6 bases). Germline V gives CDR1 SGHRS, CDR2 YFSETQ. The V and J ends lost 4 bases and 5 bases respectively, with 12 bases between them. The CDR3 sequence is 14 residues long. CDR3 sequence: CASSGGLFTGELFF. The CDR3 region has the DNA TGCGCCAGCAGCGGGGGACTGTTTACCGGGGAGCTGTTTTTT.

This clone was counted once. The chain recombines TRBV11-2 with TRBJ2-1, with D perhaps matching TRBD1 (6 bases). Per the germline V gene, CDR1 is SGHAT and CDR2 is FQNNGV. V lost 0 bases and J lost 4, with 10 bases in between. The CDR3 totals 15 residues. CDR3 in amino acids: CASSLDRGGYNEQFF. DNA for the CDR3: TGTGCCAGCAGCTTAGACAGGGGTGGGTACAATGAGCAGTTCTTC.

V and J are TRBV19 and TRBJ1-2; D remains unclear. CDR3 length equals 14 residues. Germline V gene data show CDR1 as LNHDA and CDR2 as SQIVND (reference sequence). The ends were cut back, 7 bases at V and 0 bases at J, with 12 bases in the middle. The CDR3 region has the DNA TGTGCCAGTATTCGACCTAACACTAACTATGGCTACACCTTC. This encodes CASIRPNTNYGYTF.

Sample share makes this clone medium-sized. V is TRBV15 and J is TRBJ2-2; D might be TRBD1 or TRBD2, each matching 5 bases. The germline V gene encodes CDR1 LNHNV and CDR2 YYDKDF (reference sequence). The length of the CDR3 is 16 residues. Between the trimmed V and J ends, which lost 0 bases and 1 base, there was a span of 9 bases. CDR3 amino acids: CATSREWDLNTGELFF. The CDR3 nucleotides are TGTGCCACCAGCAGAGAATGGGACCTGAACACCGGGGAGCTGTTTTTT.

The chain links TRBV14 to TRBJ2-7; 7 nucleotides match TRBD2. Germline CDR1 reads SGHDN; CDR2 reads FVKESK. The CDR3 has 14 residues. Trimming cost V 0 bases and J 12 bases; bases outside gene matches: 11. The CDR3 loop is CASSQDRGRVPRYF. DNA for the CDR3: TGTGCCAGCAGCCAAGACCGAGGGAGGGTCCCCCGGTACTTC.

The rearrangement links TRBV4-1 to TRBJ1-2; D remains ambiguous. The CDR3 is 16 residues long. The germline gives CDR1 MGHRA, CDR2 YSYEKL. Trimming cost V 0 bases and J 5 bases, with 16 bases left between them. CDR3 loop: CASSQDLGSMSYGYTF. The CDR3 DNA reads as TGCGCCAGCAGCCAAGATTTGGGCAGTATGAGTTATGGCTACACCTTC.

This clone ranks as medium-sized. The CDR3 here is CASSQLGELNTEAFF. The DNA for the CDR3 is TGTGCCAGCAGCCAGTTGGGTGAACTGAACACTGAAGCTTTCTTT. The chain couples TRBV5-4 to TRBJ1-1; no clear D gene. The CDR3 spans 15 residues. Between the trimmed V and J ends, which lost 4 bases and 0 bases, there was a span of 13 bases. Germline assignment: CDR1 SGHNT and CDR2 YYREEE (reference sequence).

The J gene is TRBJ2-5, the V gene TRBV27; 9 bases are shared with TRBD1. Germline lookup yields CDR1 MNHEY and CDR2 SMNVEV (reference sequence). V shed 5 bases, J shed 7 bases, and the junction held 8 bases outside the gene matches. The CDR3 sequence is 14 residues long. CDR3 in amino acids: CASSETRDRVTQYF. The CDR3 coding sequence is TGTGCCAGCAGTGAGACCAGGGACAGGGTGACCCAGTACTTC.

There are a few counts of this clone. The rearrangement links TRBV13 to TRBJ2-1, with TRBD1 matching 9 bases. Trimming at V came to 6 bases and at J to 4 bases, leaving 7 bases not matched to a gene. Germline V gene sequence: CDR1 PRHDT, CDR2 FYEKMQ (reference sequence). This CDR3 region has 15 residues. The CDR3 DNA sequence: TGTGCCAGCAGACCCGACAGGGGGGTTTACAATGAGCAGTTCTTC. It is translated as CASRPDRGVYNEQFF.

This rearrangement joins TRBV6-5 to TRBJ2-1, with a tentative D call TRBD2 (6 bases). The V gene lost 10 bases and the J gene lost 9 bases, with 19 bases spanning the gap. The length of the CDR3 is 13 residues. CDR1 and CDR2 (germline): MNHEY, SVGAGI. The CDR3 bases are TGTGCCATCCCCTGGACTACCTCGAGTGAGCAGTTCTTC. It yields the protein CAIPWTTSSEQFF.

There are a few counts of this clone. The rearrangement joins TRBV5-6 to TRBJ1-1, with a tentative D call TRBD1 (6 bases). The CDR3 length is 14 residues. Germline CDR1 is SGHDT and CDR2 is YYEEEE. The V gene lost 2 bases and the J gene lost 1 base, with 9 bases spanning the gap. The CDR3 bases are TGTGCCAGCAGCTTCCCGACAGGGAACACTGAAGCTTTCTTT. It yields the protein CASSFPTGNTEAFF.

The CDR3 region has the DNA TGTGCCAGCAGCTTAGTGTCGGGACCGGCCTACGAGCAGTACTTC. Its protein product is CASSLVSGPAYEQYF. The rearrangement joins TRBV11-2 to TRBJ2-7, with D perhaps given as TRBD1 or TRBD2 (5 bases each). This CDR3 is built from 15 residues. The germline CDR1 and CDR2 sequences are SGHAT and FQNNGV. Trimming took 1 base from V and 2 from J, leaving 12 bases between them.